The next 28 T cell receptor beta chains were all read from a single sample in a study of blood T cell repertoires in COVID-19. Measured with immunoSEQ multiplex PCR; TCRdb has only the in-frame clones, and not every one. The sample consists of approximately 330,000 clones, roughly 86% of them appearing once. The sample consisted of PBMCs or T cells enriched from blood (not recorded which). These receptors were taken from a woman aged 25-40 years who had recovered from COVID-19.

This clone was counted between two and nine times. The rearrangement joins TRBV15 to TRBJ1-5; 9 bases are shared with TRBD1. This CDR3 has 15 residues. The V gene end was trimmed by 5 bases and the J gene end by 9 bases; junction bases not matched to a gene: 11. The germline V gene has CDR1 LNHNV and CDR2 YYDKDF (reference sequence). In DNA, the CDR3 is TGTGCCACCAGCCTGGGACAGGGCCCTAGGATGCCCCAGCATTTT. Its translation is CATSLGQGPRMPQHF. Supplemented by reference TRBV15 and TRBJ1-5, the full variable domain reads DAMVIQNPRYQVTQFGKPVTLSCSQTLNHNVMYWYQQKSSQAPKLLFHYYDKDFNNEADTPDNFQSRRPNTSFCFLDIRSPGLGDTAMYLCATSLGQGPRMPQHFGDGTRLSIL.

The CDR3 protein is CASSQFQGYGYTF. The CDR3 DNA reads TGCGCCAGCAGCCAATTTCAGGGCTATGGCTACACCTTC. The V and J genes are TRBV4-3 and TRBJ1-2, with D tentatively TRBD1 (5 bases). V lost 2 bases and J lost 4, with 8 bases in between. The CDR3 consists of 13 residues. Germline lookup yields CDR1 LGHNA and CDR2 YSLEER.

The chain links TRBV19 to TRBJ1-3, with D perhaps TRBD1 (5 bases). The CDR3 contains 16 residues. The V gene lost 3 bases and the J gene lost 2 bases, with 14 bases spanning the gap. Germline V gene lookup returns CDR1 LNHDA and CDR2 SQIVND (reference sequence). Here the CDR3 DNA reads TGTGCCAGTAGTATTGCGGGGCACCGGGCTGGAAACACCATATATTTT. Amino acids: CASSIAGHRAGNTIYF.

The chain uses TRBV29-1 and TRBJ2-5; 15 nucleotides line up with TRBD2. CDR1 SQVTM and CDR2 ANQGSEA come from the germline V gene. The junction had 3 bases not matched to a gene; V was cut back by 6 bases and J by 1 base. This CDR3 is built from 15 residues. The CDR3 region is CSVGLAGGIQETQYF. As DNA, the CDR3 is TGCAGCGTGGGACTAGCGGGAGGTATCCAAGAGACCCAGTACTTC.

This sequence joins TRBV9 and TRBJ1-2; no reliable D call. The CDR3 consists of 14 residues. Germline values: CDR1 SGDLS, CDR2 YYNGEE. Trimming pared 0 bases from V and 2 bases from J, leaving 8 bases between. Here the CDR3 reads CASSVDGRNYGYTF. CDR3 in DNA: TGTGCCAGCAGCGTAGACGGCAGGAACTATGGCTACACCTTC.

The chain employs TRBV5-6 and TRBJ1-5; possible D gene TRBD1, 5 bases. The V end lost 3 bases, the J end lost 6 bases, and 13 bases lay between the germline ends. The CDR3 has 14 residues. From germline, CDR1 is SGHDT and CDR2 YYEEEE. CDR3 residues: CASSSKGGGQPQHF. The CDR3, as DNA: TGTGCCAGCAGCTCAAAAGGCGGGGGTCAGCCCCAGCATTTT.

This clone was seen only once. This chain links TRBV7-9 with TRBJ1-2; the match to TRBD1 covers 9 bases. Germline CDR1 reads SEHNR; CDR2 reads FQNEAQ (reference sequence). V lost 1 base, J lost 6 bases, and 6 bases stayed unmatched. The CDR3 is made up of 15 amino acids. The CDR3 is CASSLGTGASNGYTF. The CDR3 nucleotides read TGTGCCAGCAGCTTAGGGACAGGGGCGAGTAATGGCTACACCTTC.

The rearrangement joins TRBV18 to TRBJ1-4, with D hard to call. Between the trimmed V and J ends, which lost 5 bases and 6 bases, there was a span of 10 bases. Germline V gene lookup returns CDR1 KGHSH and CDR2 LQKENI. The CDR3 length is 13 residues. In nucleotides, the CDR3 is TGTGCCAGCTCATTAGACGGAGATGAAAAACTGTTTTTT. This encodes CASSLDGDEKLFF.

This clone has only one observation. The chain carries TRBV6-2 or TRBV6-3 and TRBJ2-1, with TRBD2 identical over 14 bases. CDR1 and CDR2 from the germline V gene are MNHEY and SVGEGT. The CDR3 sequence is 16 residues long. V lost 4 bases and J lost 6; bases outside the gene matches: 5. The CDR3 loop is CASSWGTSGSGNEQFF. CDR3 sequence (DNA): TGTGCCAGCAGTTGGGGGACTAGCGGGAGCGGCAATGAGCAGTTCTTC.

This chain joins TRBV7-2 and TRBJ2-7, with 13 positions matching TRBD2. The CDR3 is made up of 19 amino acids. Per the germline V gene, CDR1 is SGHTA and CDR2 is FQGNSA. Trimming cost V 0 bases and J 1 base; bases outside gene matches: 9. In DNA form, the CDR3 reads TGTGCCAGCAGCTTAGCCCTGGGACTAGCGGGAATAACGTCCTACGAGCAGTACTTC. It yields the protein CASSLALGLAGITSYEQYF.

This clone was detected only a few times. The chain couples TRBV12-5 to TRBJ2-5, with D possibly being TRBD2 (5 bases). V lost 1 base to trimming and J lost 5 bases, with 5 bases between them. Germline V lookup: CDR1 LGHNT, CDR2 FRNRAP. The CDR3 has 12 amino acids. CDR3 region: CASGLERETQYF. In DNA form, the CDR3 reads TGTGCTAGTGGTTTGGAGCGGGAGACCCAGTACTTC. Based on the CDR3 plus reference TRBV12-5 and TRBJ2-5, the full variable domain is DARVTQTPRHKVTEMGQEVTMRCQPILGHNTVFWYRQTMMQGLELLAYFRNRAPLDDSGMPKDRFSAEMPDATLATLKIQPSEPRDSAVYFCASGLERETQYFGPGTRLLVL.

The V and J genes are TRBV27 and TRBJ2-7, with TRBD1 identical over 8 bases. This CDR3 contains 13 residues. Germline CDR1 reads MNHEY; CDR2 reads SMNVEV (reference sequence). The junction had 1 base not matched to a gene; V was cut back by 3 bases and J by 3 bases. The CDR3: CASSLDRDYEQYF. As DNA, the CDR3 is TGTGCCAGCAGTTTGGACAGGGACTACGAGCAGTACTTC.

The chain has TRBV9 and TRBJ2-3; TRBD1 aligns across 7 bases. Germline CDR1 is SGDLS and CDR2 is YYNGEE. This CDR3 contains 14 residues. Trimming at V came to 3 bases and at J to 1 base, leaving 2 bases not matched to a gene. The CDR3 region has the DNA TGTGCCAGCAGCGCCGGACAGGGCACAGATACGCAGTATTTT. As protein: CASSAGQGTDTQYF.

The chain couples TRBV3-1 (or the pseudogene TRBV3-2) to TRBJ2-3; TRBD2 matches at 7 bases. Germline V gives CDR1 LGHDT, CDR2 YNNKEL (reference sequence). The CDR3 contains 18 residues. V lost 2 bases to trimming and J lost 1 base; unmatched junction nucleotides: 12. The CDR3, as DNA: TGTGCCAGCAGCCAACATTGGGCGGGAGAGCGCGGCACAGATACGCAGTATTTT. This encodes CASSQHWAGERGTDTQYF.

This clone was picked up one time. V is TRBV6-4 and J is TRBJ1-5; 7 bases align to TRBD1. With V trimmed by 5 bases and J by 1 base, 17 bases remained unmatched. CDR1 is MRHNA, CDR2 SNTAGT, per germline. The CDR3 sequence is 19 residues long. CDR3 nucleotide sequence: TGTGCCAGCAGTACCTCCGAGACAGGGCATGTCGAGAGCAATCAGCCCCAGCATTTT. Amino acids: CASSTSETGHVESNQPQHF.

This clone turned up a few times. V is TRBV7-6 and J is TRBJ1-4; unclear D gene. CDR1 and CDR2 from the germline V gene are SGHVS and FNYEAQ. V dropped 5 bases and J dropped 7 bases, with 20 bases sitting between them. The CDR3 is 16 residues long. The CDR3 spells CASSPPPHSGTEKLFF. In nucleotides, the CDR3 is TGTGCCAGCAGCCCCCCTCCCCATAGCGGAACTGAAAAACTGTTTTTT.

The rearrangement joins TRBV10-3 to TRBJ2-3, with D perhaps matching TRBD1 (5 bases). Germline-derived CDR1 and CDR2 are ENHRY and SYGVKD. V lost 7 bases and J lost 3, with 14 bases in between. The CDR3 is 14 amino acids. The CDR3 bases are TGTGCCATCACTGAAGGGGCCCTAACAGATACGCAGTATTTT. Translated, it gives CAITEGALTDTQYF.

The rearrangement links TRBV28 to TRBJ2-5; 7 bases are shared with TRBD1. The CDR3 is 15 residues long. Per germline, CDR1 MDHEN and CDR2 SYDVKM. V shed 4 bases, J shed 5 bases, and the junction held 10 bases outside the gene matches. The CDR3 loop is CASSSRDGQVETQYF. The CDR3 coding sequence is TGTGCCAGCAGTTCTCGGGACGGACAGGTGGAGACCCAGTACTTC.

The chain recombines TRBV5-4 with TRBJ2-1; unclear D gene. CDR1 is SGHNT, CDR2 YYREEE, per germline (reference sequence). The germline V and J ends were trimmed by 2 bases and 6 bases, with 6 bases remaining between them. CDR3 length equals 12 residues. The CDR3 DNA reads as TGTGCCAGCAGCTTATACTCCAATGAGCAGTTCTTC. This gives the protein CASSLYSNEQFF.

The V gene is TRBV27, the J gene TRBJ1-2; D gene ambiguous. The CDR3 contains 15 residues. Germline values: CDR1 MNHEY, CDR2 SMNVEV (reference sequence). Deletions cut 5 bases from V and 8 bases from J, with 21 bases between. The CDR3 region is CASSRSQASPWGYTF. DNA of the CDR3: TGTGCCAGCAGTAGGTCCCAGGCCTCACCCTGGGGCTACACCTTC.

V and J are TRBV20-1 and TRBJ1-1; no firm D call. Germline V CDR1 and CDR2: DFQATT, SNEGSKA (reference sequence). The CDR3 consists of 12 residues. Trimming stripped 3 bases from V and 1 base from J, with 6 bases between. DNA for the CDR3: TGCAGTGCTAGTTCGGGGAACACTGAAGCTTTCTTT. Its protein product is CSASSGNTEAFF.

V gene TRBV13 combines with J gene TRBJ2-7; 7 nucleotides line up with TRBD2. Germline V gives CDR1 PRHDT, CDR2 FYEKMQ (reference sequence). This CDR3 comprises 15 residues. Germline trimming cut 2 bases from V and 0 bases from J; bases unmatched to any gene: 4. CDR3 sequence reads: CASSLLGGSSYEQYF. Written as DNA, the CDR3 is TGTGCCAGCAGCTTACTGGGCGGGAGCTCCTACGAGCAGTACTTC.

The V gene is TRBV7-6, the J gene TRBJ2-1, with TRBD1 matching 7 bases. CDR3 length: 19 amino acids. Trimming cost V 0 bases and J 2 bases; bases outside gene matches: 13. Looked up from germline, CDR1 is SGHVS and CDR2 is FNYEAQ. The DNA for the CDR3 is TGTGCCAGCAGCTTAGCTCCCCTACAGGGGCCTGGGCCCTACAATGAGCAGTTCTTC. It yields the protein CASSLAPLQGPGPYNEQFF. Full variable domain (remainder filled in from reference TRBV7-6 and TRBJ2-1): GAGVSQSPRYKVTKRGQDVALRCDPISGHVSLYWYRQALGQGPEFLTYFNYEAQQDKSGLPNDRFSAERPEGSISTLTIQRTEQRDSAMYRCASSLAPLQGPGPYNEQFFGPGTRLTVL.

The chain uses TRBV7-3 and TRBJ2-1; the D is unclear. Germline-derived CDR1 and CDR2 are SGHTA and FQGTGA. The CDR3 sequence is 15 residues long. Trimming removed 4 bases at V and 10 bases at J, with 20 bases between. The CDR3 DNA follows: TGTGCCAGCAGCTCCACAAAGGCCATAACGGAGGAGCAGTTCTTC. Its protein product is CASSSTKAITEEQFF.

The V gene is TRBV6-5, the J gene TRBJ1-3, with TRBD1 matching over 7 bases. The CDR3 runs 15 residues. Unmatched junction bases numbered 4, after V lost 5 bases and J lost 0 bases. Germline V gives CDR1 MNHEY, CDR2 SVGAGI. CDR3 sequence (DNA): TGTGCCAGCAGTATACAGGGGCACTCTGGAAACACCATATATTTT. It translates to CASSIQGHSGNTIYF.

V usage is TRBV3-1 (or the pseudogene TRBV3-2) and J usage is TRBJ1-3, with D possibly being TRBD1 (5 bases). Trimming removed 0 bases at V and 5 bases at J, with 8 bases between. In germline, CDR1 is LGHDT, CDR2 YNNKEL (reference sequence). There are 14 residues in the CDR3. The DNA for the CDR3 is TGTGCCAGCAGCCAAGAAGGGACTCGAAACACCATATATTTT. Residues: CASSQEGTRNTIYF.

The chain recombines TRBV7-6 with TRBJ2-7, with TRBD1 matching 7 bases. The CDR3 is 14 amino acids. CDR1 and CDR2 from the germline V gene are SGHVS and FNYEAQ. The J segment lost 1 base and the V segment lost 4 bases, leaving 4 bases of the junction unmatched. The CDR3 DNA follows: TGTGCCAGCAGCTCGACAGGGCTTTCCTACGAGCAGTACTTC. Translated: CASSSTGLSYEQYF.

V and J are TRBV5-6 and TRBJ2-7; D is perhaps TRBD1 (5 bases). The V and J ends lost 4 bases and 0 bases respectively, with 14 bases between them. Germline CDR1 reads SGHDT; CDR2 reads YYEEEE. This CDR3 is built from 15 residues. The CDR3 here is CASSQNPGISYEQYF. In nucleotides, the CDR3 is TGTGCCAGCAGCCAAAACCCAGGGATCTCCTACGAGCAGTACTTC. Complete variable domain (other parts from reference TRBV5-6 and TRBJ2-7): DAGVTQSPTHLIKTRGQQVTLRCSPKSGHDTVSWYQQALGQGPQFIFQYYEEEERQRGNFPDRFSGHQFPNYSSELNVNALLLGDSALYLCASSQNPGISYEQYFGPGTRLTVT.